Below are 24 T cell receptor beta chains sequenced from a single sample in a study of blood T cell repertoires in COVID-19. Profiling relied on immunoSEQ multiplex PCR, and the TCRdb table lists in-frame clones only, not all of them. The sample holds about 140,000 clones, about 80% seen once. The sample comprised peripheral blood. The receptor set was obtained from a woman in her sixties with acute or convalescent COVID-19.

The J gene is TRBJ1-4, the V gene TRBV30; tentatively, D is TRBD1 (6 bases). In germline, CDR1 is GTSNPN, CDR2 SVGIG (reference sequence). Trimming took 3 bases from V and 4 from J, leaving 15 bases between them. The CDR3 has 15 amino acids. In DNA form, the CDR3 reads TGTGCCTGGAGCATGATGGGGGGGCTTAATGAAAAACTGTTTTTT. As protein: CAWSMMGGLNEKLFF.

The V call is TRBV28, the J call TRBJ2-3; D remains ambiguous. From germline, CDR1 is MDHEN and CDR2 SYDVKM. The CDR3 sequence is 15 residues long. Trimming pared 7 bases from V and 5 bases from J, leaving 19 bases between. The DNA for the CDR3 is TGTGCCAGCACCCGACCCAGGTCCTACCTAGATACGCAGTATTTT. It encodes CASTRPRSYLDTQYF.

The gene calls are TRBV5-5 and TRBJ1-1; D is unresolved. This CDR3 contains 13 residues. Trimming left V 2 bases short and J 1 base short, with 6 bases between. Germline lookup yields CDR1 SGHKS and CDR2 YYEKEE (reference sequence). CDR3 sequence reads: CASSFERNTEAFF. As DNA, the CDR3 is TGTGCCAGCAGCTTCGAGAGGAACACTGAAGCTTTCTTT.

This clone was detected a few times. This chain joins TRBV5-4 and TRBJ2-1, with TRBD2 identical over 8 bases. The CDR3 has 16 residues. Germline values: CDR1 SGHNT, CDR2 YYREEE (reference sequence). Trimming took 0 bases from V and 8 from J; bases not matched to a gene: 10. In DNA, the CDR3 is TGTGCCAGCAGCTTGGGCCGGAGTAGCGGGGTCGATGAGCAGTTCTTC. Residues: CASSLGRSSGVDEQFF.

The chain recombines TRBV28 with TRBJ2-7; D might be TRBD2 (6 bases). The CDR3 covers 13 residues. The germline V gene encodes CDR1 MDHEN and CDR2 SYDVKM. With 6 bases removed from V and 4 bases from J, the gap between germline ends came to 13 bases. CDR3: CASSQVAGYEQYF. The CDR3 nucleotides are TGTGCCAGCAGCCAGGTCGCGGGGTACGAGCAGTACTTC.

The chain has TRBV27 and TRBJ1-5; 8 bases align to TRBD1. Looked up from germline, CDR1 is MNHEY and CDR2 is SMNVEV (reference sequence). V shed 7 bases, J shed 4 bases, and the junction held 9 bases outside the gene matches. The CDR3 spans 15 residues. CDR3 nucleotide sequence: TGTGCCAGCAAGACGACAGGGGCTGTGAATCAGCCCCAGCATTTT. Translated, it gives CASKTTGAVNQPQHF.

The V gene is TRBV28, the J gene TRBJ1-1; 8 bases line up with TRBD1. J gave up 7 bases and V 3 bases, and 10 bases lay outside the gene matches. Germline assignment: CDR1 MDHEN and CDR2 SYDVKM. This CDR3 contains 15 residues. CDR3 residues: CASSFGTGRKLEAFF. The CDR3 nucleotides read TGTGCCAGCAGTTTCGGGACAGGCCGAAAACTTGAAGCTTTCTTT.

The chain uses TRBV19 and TRBJ1-1, with D unresolved. Germline CDR1 and CDR2: LNHDA and SQIVND (reference sequence). The CDR3 runs to 13 residues. The V end lost 8 bases, the J end lost 2 bases, and 12 bases lay between the germline ends. CDR3 in amino acids: CASQNSKNTEAFF. The CDR3 DNA reads as TGTGCCAGTCAAAACAGTAAAAACACTGAAGCTTTCTTT.

This chain joins TRBV19 and TRBJ2-5; 9 nucleotides match TRBD1. J lost 9 bases, V lost 4 bases, and 0 bases had no gene match. Germline V gene data show CDR1 as LNHDA and CDR2 as SQIVND (reference sequence). This CDR3 is 11 amino acids long. CDR3 bases: TGTGCCAGTAGTAGGACAGGGGCCCAGTACTTC. Its protein is CASSRTGAQYF.

CDR3 amino acids: CASSPGDNSPLHF. CDR3 nucleotides: TGTGCCAGCAGTCCAGGGGATAATTCACCCCTCCACTTT. V usage is TRBV28 and J usage is TRBJ1-6; TRBD1 might be the D (6 bases). This CDR3 has 13 residues. Germline lookup yields CDR1 MDHEN and CDR2 SYDVKM. With 5 bases removed from V and 5 bases from J, the gap between germline ends came to 7 bases.

The V call is TRBV14, the J call TRBJ1-2; TRBD1 might be the D (5 bases). Germline V CDR1 and CDR2: SGHDN, FVKESK. The germline V and J ends were trimmed by 4 bases and 5 bases, with 11 bases remaining between them. This CDR3 has 13 residues. CDR3 nucleotide sequence: TGTGCCAGCAGCCCTGACAGAGTGTATGGCTACACCTTC. Amino acid sequence: CASSPDRVYGYTF.

The gene calls are TRBV6-5 and TRBJ2-1, with TRBD2 matching 10 bases. The germline gives CDR1 MNHEY, CDR2 SVGAGI. V trimming: 5 bases; J trimming: 10 bases; junction bases outside the gene matches: 11. This CDR3 spans 15 amino acids. This chain's CDR3 is CASSSGLAAWGEQFF. CDR3 sequence (DNA): TGTGCCAGCAGTAGCGGACTAGCGGCATGGGGGGAGCAGTTCTTC.

The chain uses TRBV7-3 and TRBJ2-1; 11 bases match TRBD1. The CDR3 totals 15 residues. The junction had 3 bases not matched to a gene; V was cut back by 2 bases and J by 6 bases. Germline assignment: CDR1 SGHTA and CDR2 FQGTGA. In DNA, the CDR3 is TGTGCCAGCAGCTTAGGGACAGGGGGTCGCAATGAGCAGTTCTTC. Its protein product is CASSLGTGGRNEQFF.

CDR3 in amino acids: CASSLTGSSYEQYF. CDR3 in DNA: TGCGCCAGCAGCCTTACAGGAAGCTCCTACGAGCAGTACTTC. This chain joins TRBV5-1 and TRBJ2-7; D may be TRBD1 (5 bases). Germline loops: CDR1 SGHRS, CDR2 YFSETQ. CDR3 length: 14 amino acids. V lost 4 bases to trimming and J lost 0 bases, with 11 bases between them.

The rearrangement uses TRBV12-2 and TRBJ1-2. TRBV12-2 is a recognized pseudogene. The CDR3 has 13 residues. This CDR3 is CASRSGGNYGYTF. The CDR3 DNA sequence: TGTGCAAGTCGCTCGGGTGGTAACTATGGCTACACCTTC.

This clone has just a few counts. V is TRBV7-2 and J is TRBJ2-3, with no clear D. This CDR3 spans 15 amino acids. CDR1 SGHTA and CDR2 FQGNSA come from the germline V gene. V was cut by 3 bases and J by 4 bases, with 14 bases left in between. The DNA of the CDR3 is TGTGCCAGCAGCTTCCAAAAGACTGTCTCAGATACGCAGTATTTT. Its protein is CASSFQKTVSDTQYF. Full variable domain (rest looked up from reference TRBV7-2 and TRBJ2-3): GAGVSQSPSNKVTEKGKDVELRCDPISGHTALYWYRQSLGQGLEFLIYFQGNSAPDKSGLPSDRFSAERTGGSVSTLTIQRTQQEDSAVYLCASSFQKTVSDTQYFGPGTRLTVL.

J is TRBJ1-1 and V is TRBV6-6; possibly TRBD1 for D (5 bases). Germline V gene sequence: CDR1 MNHNY, CDR2 SVGAGI (reference sequence). The CDR3 has 14 amino acids. V lost 4 bases and J lost 1, with 10 bases in between. The CDR3 here is CASSLVGQNTEAFF. The CDR3, as DNA: TGTGCCAGCAGTTTGGTCGGACAGAACACTGAAGCTTTCTTT.

The chain has TRBV9 and TRBJ2-3, with 8 bases identical to TRBD2. The ends lost 0 bases at V and 3 bases at J; junction bases unmatched: 3. The germline CDR1 and CDR2 sequences are SGDLS and YYNGEE. The CDR3 length is 15 residues. CDR3 region: CASSVGGLGTDTQYF. The CDR3 DNA reads TGTGCCAGCAGCGTAGGGGGACTAGGGACAGATACGCAGTATTTT. Full variable domain (missing parts from reference TRBV9 and TRBJ2-3): DSGVTQTPKHLITATGQRVTLRCSPRSGDLSVYWYQQSLDQGLQFLIQYYNGEERAKGNILERFSAQQFPDLHSELNLSSLELGDSALYFCASSVGGLGTDTQYFGPGTRLTVL.

The chain recombines TRBV28 with TRBJ2-7; TRBD1 matches at 10 bases. The germline CDR1 and CDR2 sequences are MDHEN and SYDVKM. CDR3 length: 18 residues. The V gene end was trimmed by 3 bases and the J gene end by 5 bases; junction bases not matched to a gene: 16. CDR3 in DNA: TGTGCCAGCAGTTTCATTTGGGACAGGGGCCCAAAAGGCCACGAGCAGTACTTC. Protein sequence: CASSFIWDRGPKGHEQYF.

The chain employs TRBV6-1 and TRBJ1-1; 10 positions agree with TRBD1. The CDR3 loop spans 15 amino acids. Germline trimming cut 0 bases from V and 11 bases from J; bases unmatched to any gene: 9. Germline-derived CDR1 and CDR2 are MNHNS and SASEGT. The CDR3 bases are TGTGCCAGCAGTGAAGCGCGAAGGACAGGGGGATGGGCTTTCTTT. It codes for CASSEARRTGGWAFF.

The genes are TRBV18 and TRBJ2-5; D ambiguous. The V end lost 4 bases, the J end lost 5 bases, and 14 bases lay between the germline ends. The germline V gene encodes CDR1 KGHSH and CDR2 LQKENI. The CDR3 runs to 14 residues. In nucleotides, the CDR3 is TGTGCCAGCTCACGTATTCCTTTTCAGGAGACCCAGTACTTC. Its protein product is CASSRIPFQETQYF.

The chain employs TRBV28 and TRBJ1-4; D is perhaps TRBD1 (5 bases). The CDR3 covers 16 residues. V gave up 5 bases and J gave up 7 bases, with 20 bases separating them. Looked up from germline, CDR1 is MDHEN and CDR2 is SYDVKM. CDR3 sequence (DNA): TGTGCCAGCAGTGTTGGGAGGGAGGGGCTGACTGAAAAACTGTTTTTT. Translation gives CASSVGREGLTEKLFF.

The rearrangement links TRBV28 to TRBJ2-3; TRBD2 agrees at 9 bases. The CDR3 is 16 residues long. Germline V lookup: CDR1 MDHEN, CDR2 SYDVKM. V was pared by 4 bases and J by 5 bases, with 10 bases of the junction left unmatched. In DNA form, the CDR3 reads TGTGCCAGCAGTTCGATAGCGGGAGCCCTTATAGATACGCAGTATTTT. This codes for CASSSIAGALIDTQYF.

This chain joins TRBV7-3 and TRBJ2-7, with D maybe TRBD2 (6 bases). Germline CDR1 is SGHTA and CDR2 is FQGTGA. The CDR3 is 16 amino acids. Deletions cut 4 bases from V and 5 bases from J, with 21 bases between. The CDR3: CASSSGLGLASDEQYF. The CDR3 DNA sequence: TGTGCCAGCAGCTCGGGCCTGGGGCTAGCGTCGGACGAGCAGTACTTC.